These 16 T cell receptor beta chains originate from one sample sequenced in a study of blood T cells in healthy people across ages. Primed by a sample-barcoded 5' primer and a J-beta primer mix, a second PCR proceeded for about 7 to 11 cycles. Each CDR3 protein is one row after TCRdb ran MiXCR on the 5' RACE reads. The table lists around 780,000 distinct CDR3 sequences, roughly 24% of them singletons, with around 3% in the top ten. Another study also made use of these data, one on T cells of mothers and their children.

What was sequenced was blood. These receptors all stem from a boy between 10 and 17 years old in good health.

This clonotype has a handful of counts. This rearrangement joins TRBV30 to TRBJ1-1, with 8 bases aligning to TRBD1. The CDR3 length is 15 residues. The junction had 7 bases not matched to a gene; V was cut back by 0 bases and J by 4 bases. CDR1 is GTSNPN, CDR2 SVGIG, per germline (reference sequence). The CDR3 DNA is TGTGCCTGGAGTGTACCAGGGGGCTTTGGCACTGAAGCTTTCTTT. This codes for CAWSVPGGFGTEAFF.

This clonotype was recorded a few times. The V and J genes are TRBV5-6 and TRBJ1-3; no reliable D call. Trimming removed 0 bases at V and 2 bases at J, with 12 bases between. This CDR3 is built from 16 residues. Germline CDR1 SGHDT, CDR2 YYEEEE. The CDR3 is CASSLAAGTPGNTIYF. As DNA, the CDR3 is TGTGCCAGCAGCTTGGCGGCAGGAACTCCTGGAAACACCATATATTTT.

V and J are TRBV10-3 and TRBJ2-7, with 9 bases fitting TRBD1. CDR3 length: 16 residues. After removal of 8 bases from V and 1 base from J, the junction contained 12 bases not matched to a gene. The germline V gene has CDR1 ENHRY and CDR2 SYGVKD. DNA for the CDR3: TGTGCCATCGGTGGCACCGGGACAGGGTTTTCCTACGAGCAGTACTTC. Protein product: CAIGGTGTGFSYEQYF.

The rearrangement uses TRBV11-2 and TRBJ1-3; D unresolved. The CDR3 has 15 amino acids. Germline CDR1 and CDR2: SGHAT and FQNNGV. V lost 4 bases to trimming and J lost 0 bases, with 10 bases between them. The CDR3 region has the DNA TGTGCCAGCAGCTACCCAGGCGCCTCTGGAAACACCATATATTTT. The encoded protein is CASSYPGASGNTIYF.

This clonotype was picked up a small number of times. The chain joins TRBV7-3 to TRBJ1-1; possible D gene TRBD1, 5 bases. The CDR3 is 13 residues long. V gave up 2 bases and J gave up 3 bases, with 7 bases separating them. The germline V gene has CDR1 SGHTA and CDR2 FQGTGA. The CDR3 loop reads CASSLWGDTEAFF. DNA for the CDR3: TGTGCCAGCAGCTTATGGGGGGACACTGAAGCTTTCTTT.

The chain links TRBV10-3 to TRBJ2-1, with 10 bases matching TRBD2. TRBJ2-5 explains the end of the DNA better; the J call may be wrong. CDR1 and CDR2 (germline): ENHRY, SYGVKD. This CDR3 comprises 17 residues. CDR3 in amino acids: CAISESFERGGQETQYF. The CDR3 region has the DNA TGTGCCATCAGTGAGTCGTTCGAGCGGGGGGGTCAAGAGACCCAGTACTTC.

The table lists this clonotype with many counts. The chain links TRBV9 to TRBJ1-1, with a possible D match to TRBD1 (5 bases). The CDR3 is 13 residues long. Trimming cost V 3 bases and J 1 base, with 7 bases left between them. Per the germline V gene, CDR1 is SGDLS and CDR2 is YYNGEE. CDR3 bases: TGTGCCAGCAGCGCCCAGGGGAACACTGAAGCTTTCTTT. It yields the protein CASSAQGNTEAFF.

This rearrangement joins TRBV20-1 to TRBJ2-5; a weak D match, TRBD1 (6 bases). The germline V gene encodes CDR1 DFQATT and CDR2 SNEGSKA (reference sequence). Trimming took 6 bases from V and 4 from J, leaving 21 bases between them. This CDR3 is 15 amino acids long. The CDR3 region is CSATALRGAGETQYF. CDR3 DNA: TGCAGTGCCACGGCTCTCAGGGGAGCTGGAGAGACCCAGTACTTC.

This clonotype showed up just a few times. The chain uses TRBV5-1 and TRBJ2-7; D ambiguous. Germline CDR1 SGHRS, CDR2 YFSETQ. CDR3 size: 13 residues. Trimming left V 0 bases short and J 5 bases short, with 9 bases between. The CDR3 spells CASSLGYRDEQYF. CDR3 nucleotides: TGCGCCAGCAGCTTGGGATATAGGGACGAGCAGTACTTC.

The chain is built from TRBV28 and TRBJ1-2; D not certain. Germline V gene lookup returns CDR1 MDHEN and CDR2 SYDVKM. Trimming cost V 1 base and J 1 base, with 7 bases left between them. The CDR3 runs 14 residues. The CDR3 region is CASSLYQDNYGYTF. Here the CDR3 DNA reads TGTGCCAGCAGTTTATACCAGGATAACTATGGCTACACCTTC.

The V and J genes are TRBV7-9 and TRBJ2-5; maybe TRBD2 (7 bases). The DNA end favors TRBJ2-1, so the J call may be wrong. Germline lookup yields CDR1 SEHNR and CDR2 FQNEAQ (reference sequence). This CDR3 is 14 amino acids long. The CDR3 bases are TGTGCCAGCAGGAAGGCGGGGGCCGACGGTGAGCAGTTCTTC. It specifies CASRKAGADGEQFF.

The sample holds a few counts of this clonotype. The chain employs TRBV11-2 and TRBJ2-1, with D perhaps TRBD2 (5 bases). Trimming removed 4 bases from V and 8 bases from J, with 15 bases in between. The CDR3 loop spans 14 amino acids. Germline values: CDR1 SGHAT, CDR2 FQNNGV. The CDR3 nucleotides are TGTGCCAGCAGCTCCCACGGACTGCGCGATGAGCAGTTCTTC. Translated, it gives CASSSHGLRDEQFF.

A single count supports this clonotype. This chain uses TRBV12-3 or TRBV12-4 with TRBJ2-3; 14 bases are a match to TRBD2. The ends lost 6 bases at V and 5 bases at J; junction bases unmatched: 4. This CDR3 is 15 amino acids long. CDR3 sequence: CASRVTSGREDTQYF. The CDR3 nucleotides are TGTGCCAGCAGGGTGACTAGCGGGAGGGAAGATACGCAGTATTTT.

V is TRBV28 and J is TRBJ2-3; 13 nucleotides align to TRBD2. J was trimmed by 4 bases and V by 1 base; bases with no gene match: 8. This CDR3 is 18 amino acids long. Germline V gene data show CDR1 as MDHEN and CDR2 as SYDVKM. CDR3 amino acids: CASSLLGLAGPIADTQYF. The CDR3 coding sequence is TGTGCCAGCAGTTTATTGGGACTAGCGGGACCGATCGCAGATACGCAGTATTTT.

Regarding this clonotype: A read error may produce the germline difference seen at one junction end. The CDR3 reads CASRTGSDKERF. The CDR3 region has the DNA TGTGCCAGCAGAACCGGGAGTGATAAAGAGAGGTTT. The chain joins TRBV7-9 to TRBJ1-1; D uncertain. This CDR3 is 12 amino acids long. Germline CDR1 and CDR2: SEHNR and FQNEAQ (reference sequence).

This clonotype was counted once. The V and J genes are TRBV7-9 and TRBJ1-1; perhaps TRBD1 as D (5 bases). Trimming removed 7 bases at V and 7 bases at J, with 10 bases between. CDR3 length: 11 residues. CDR1 SEHNR and CDR2 FQNEAQ come from the germline V gene (reference sequence). CDR3: CASTWGVEAFF. CDR3 DNA sequence: TGTGCCAGCACCTGGGGGGTTGAAGCTTTCTTT.